Given below is one T cell receptor beta chain in context. The PCR ran on 60 Vbeta and 13 Jbeta primers. The data were produced by immunoSEQ multiplex PCR, yet TCRdb's version contains in-frame clones alone and is incomplete. The sample has 100,000 to 150,000 clones, over 75% seen once. Trimming cost V 6 bases and J 4 bases, with 11 bases left between them. Per the germline V gene, CDR1 is SGHRS and CDR2 is YFSETQ. The length of the CDR3 is 13 residues. The sample originates from a study of cytomegalovirus exposure and HLA in healthy donors. This sequence originates from a young man in good health and CMV-seropositive. The chain links TRBV5-1 to TRBJ1-5; D is unclear. Sequences were obtained from PBMCs. The CDR3 here is CASKAGINQPQHF. Here the CDR3 DNA reads TGCGCCAGCAAAGCCGGGATTAATCAGCCCCAGCATTTT.